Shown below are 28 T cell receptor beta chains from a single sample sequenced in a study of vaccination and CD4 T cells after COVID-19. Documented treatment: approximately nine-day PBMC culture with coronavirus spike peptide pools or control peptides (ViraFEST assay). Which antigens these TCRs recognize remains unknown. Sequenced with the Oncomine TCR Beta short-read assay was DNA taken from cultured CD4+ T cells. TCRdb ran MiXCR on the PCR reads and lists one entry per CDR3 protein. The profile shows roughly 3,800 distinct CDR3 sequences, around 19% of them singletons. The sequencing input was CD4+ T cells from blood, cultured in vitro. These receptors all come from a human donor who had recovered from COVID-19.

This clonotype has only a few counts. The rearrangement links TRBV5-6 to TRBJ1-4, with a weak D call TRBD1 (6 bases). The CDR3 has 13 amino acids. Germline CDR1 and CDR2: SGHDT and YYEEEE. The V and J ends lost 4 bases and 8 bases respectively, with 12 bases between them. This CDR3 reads CASSRAGGEKLFF. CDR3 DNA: TGTGCCAGCAGCCGTGCCGGGGGCGAAAAACTGTTTTTT.

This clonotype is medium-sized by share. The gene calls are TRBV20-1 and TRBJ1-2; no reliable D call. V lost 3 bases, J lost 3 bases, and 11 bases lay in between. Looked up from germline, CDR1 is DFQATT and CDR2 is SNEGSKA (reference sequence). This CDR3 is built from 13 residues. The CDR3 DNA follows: TGCAGTGCTAGTAAAGGACGAGACTATGGCTACACCTTC. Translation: CSASKGRDYGYTF.

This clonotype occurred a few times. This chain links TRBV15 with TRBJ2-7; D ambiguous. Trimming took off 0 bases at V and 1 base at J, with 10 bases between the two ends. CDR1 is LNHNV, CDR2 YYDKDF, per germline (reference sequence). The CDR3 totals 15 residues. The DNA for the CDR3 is TGTGCCACCAGCAGAGAGGGCAGGAAGTCCTACGAGCAGTACTTC. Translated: CATSREGRKSYEQYF.

The CDR3 here is CASSTGTSGGTGELFF. CDR3 in DNA: TGTGCCAGCAGCACCGGGACTAGCGGGGGTACCGGGGAGCTGTTTTTT. V usage is TRBV11-2 and J usage is TRBJ2-2; TRBD2 matches 14 bases. The CDR3 contains 16 residues. The germline CDR1 and CDR2 sequences are SGHAT and FQNNGV. V was pared by 5 bases and J by 5 bases, with 4 bases of the junction left unmatched.

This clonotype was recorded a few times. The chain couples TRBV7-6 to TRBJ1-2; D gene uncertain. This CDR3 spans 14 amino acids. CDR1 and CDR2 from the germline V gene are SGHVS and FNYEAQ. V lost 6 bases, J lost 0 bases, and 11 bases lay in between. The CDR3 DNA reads TGTGCCAGCAGTTTCGGAGACCCTAACTATGGCTACACCTTC. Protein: CASSFGDPNYGYTF.

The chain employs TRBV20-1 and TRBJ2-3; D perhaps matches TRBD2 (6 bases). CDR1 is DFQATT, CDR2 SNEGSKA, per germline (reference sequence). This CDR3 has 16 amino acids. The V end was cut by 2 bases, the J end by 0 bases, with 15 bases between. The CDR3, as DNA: TGCAGTGCTAGATCCATGACTAGGTCCAGCACAGATACGCAGTATTTT. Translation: CSARSMTRSSTDTQYF.

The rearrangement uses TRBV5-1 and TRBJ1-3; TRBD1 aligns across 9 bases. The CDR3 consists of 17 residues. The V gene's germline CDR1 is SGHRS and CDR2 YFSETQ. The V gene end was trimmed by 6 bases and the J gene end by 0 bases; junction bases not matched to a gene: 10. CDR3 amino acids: CASTPGQGRSSGNTIYF. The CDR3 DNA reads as TGCGCCAGCACCCCGGGACAGGGAAGGTCCTCTGGAAACACCATATATTTT.

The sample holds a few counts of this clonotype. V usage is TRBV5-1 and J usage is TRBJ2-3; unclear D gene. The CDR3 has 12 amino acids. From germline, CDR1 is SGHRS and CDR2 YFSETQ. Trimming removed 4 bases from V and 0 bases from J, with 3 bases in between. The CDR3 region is CASSRSTDTQYF. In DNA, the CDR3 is TGCGCCAGCAGCCGTAGCACAGATACGCAGTATTTT.

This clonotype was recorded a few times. The CDR3 DNA sequence: TGTGCCAGCAGCTTCCGAGGCCCAGCTCAAGAGACCCAGTACTTC. Its protein product is CASSFRGPAQETQYF. The chain is built from TRBV3-1 and TRBJ2-5; D is undetermined. Germline-derived CDR1 and CDR2 are LGHDT and YNNKEL (reference sequence). This CDR3 spans 15 amino acids. With 5 bases removed from V and 2 bases from J, the gap between germline ends came to 15 bases.

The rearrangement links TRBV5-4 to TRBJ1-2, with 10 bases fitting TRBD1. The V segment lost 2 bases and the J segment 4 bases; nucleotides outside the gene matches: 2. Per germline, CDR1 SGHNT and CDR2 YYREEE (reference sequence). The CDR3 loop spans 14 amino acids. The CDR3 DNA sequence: TGTGCCAGCAGCTTCGGACAGGGGGTCTATGGCTACACCTTC. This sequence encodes CASSFGQGVYGYTF.

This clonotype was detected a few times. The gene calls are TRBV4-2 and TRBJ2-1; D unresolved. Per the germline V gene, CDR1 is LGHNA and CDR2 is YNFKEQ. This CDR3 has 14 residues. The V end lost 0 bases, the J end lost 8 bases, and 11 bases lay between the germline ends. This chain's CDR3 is CASSQDILGYEQFF. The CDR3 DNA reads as TGTGCCAGCAGCCAAGACATCTTGGGCTATGAGCAGTTCTTC.

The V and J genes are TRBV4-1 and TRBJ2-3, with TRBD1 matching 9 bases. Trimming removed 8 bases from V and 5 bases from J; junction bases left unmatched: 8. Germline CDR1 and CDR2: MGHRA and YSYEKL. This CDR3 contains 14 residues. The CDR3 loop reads CASGLQGAGDTQYF. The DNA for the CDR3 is TGCGCCAGCGGGTTACAGGGGGCGGGAGATACGCAGTATTTT.

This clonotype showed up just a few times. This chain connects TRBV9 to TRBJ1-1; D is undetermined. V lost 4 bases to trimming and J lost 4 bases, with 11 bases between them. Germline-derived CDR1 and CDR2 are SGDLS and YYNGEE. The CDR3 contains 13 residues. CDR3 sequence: CASSPLISTEAFF. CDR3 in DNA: TGTGCCAGCAGCCCTCTCATTAGCACTGAAGCTTTCTTT.

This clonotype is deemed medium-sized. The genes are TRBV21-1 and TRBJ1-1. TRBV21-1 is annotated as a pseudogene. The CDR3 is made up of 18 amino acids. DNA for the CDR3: TGTGCCAGCAGCAAAGTCATGTGCTTCCCAGGCGAGGACACTGAAGCTTTCTTT. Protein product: CASSKVMCFPGEDTEAFF.

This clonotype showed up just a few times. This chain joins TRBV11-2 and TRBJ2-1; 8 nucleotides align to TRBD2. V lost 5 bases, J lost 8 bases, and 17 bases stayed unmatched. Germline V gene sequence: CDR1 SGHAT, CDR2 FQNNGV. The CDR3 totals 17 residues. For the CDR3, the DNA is TGTGCCAGCAGCCCTTATGCCAGCGGGGGTTTAGGTGATGAGCAGTTCTTC. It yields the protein CASSPYASGGLGDEQFF.

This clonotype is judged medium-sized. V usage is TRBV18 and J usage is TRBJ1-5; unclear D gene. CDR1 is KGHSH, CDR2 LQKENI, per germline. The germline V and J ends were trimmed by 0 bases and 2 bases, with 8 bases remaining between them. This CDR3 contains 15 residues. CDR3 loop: CASSPPDSGNQPQHF. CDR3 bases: TGTGCCAGCTCACCACCGGATTCGGGCAATCAGCCCCAGCATTTT.

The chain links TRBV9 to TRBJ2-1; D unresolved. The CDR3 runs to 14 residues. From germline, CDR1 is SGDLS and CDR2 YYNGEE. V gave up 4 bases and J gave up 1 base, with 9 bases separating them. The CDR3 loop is CASSSRESYNEQFF. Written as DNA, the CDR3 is TGTGCCAGCAGCTCCCGTGAGTCCTACAATGAGCAGTTCTTC. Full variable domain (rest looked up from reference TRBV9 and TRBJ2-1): DSGVTQTPKHLITATGQRVTLRCSPRSGDLSVYWYQQSLDQGLQFLIQYYNGEERAKGNILERFSAQQFPDLHSELNLSSLELGDSALYFCASSSRESYNEQFFGPGTRLTVL.

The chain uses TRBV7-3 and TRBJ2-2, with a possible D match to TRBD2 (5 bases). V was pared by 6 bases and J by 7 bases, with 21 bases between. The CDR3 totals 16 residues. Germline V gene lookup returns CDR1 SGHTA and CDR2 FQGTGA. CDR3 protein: CASSRTTGLGSGELFF. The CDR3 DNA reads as TGTGCCAGCAGTCGAACCACGGGCCTAGGGAGCGGGGAGCTGTTTTTT.

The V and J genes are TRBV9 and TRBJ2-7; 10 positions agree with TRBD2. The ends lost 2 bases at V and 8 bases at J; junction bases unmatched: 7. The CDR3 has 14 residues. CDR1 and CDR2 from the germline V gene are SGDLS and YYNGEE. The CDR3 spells CASSVSSGGSKQYF. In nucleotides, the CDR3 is TGTGCCAGCAGCGTTTCTAGCGGGGGAAGTAAGCAGTACTTC.

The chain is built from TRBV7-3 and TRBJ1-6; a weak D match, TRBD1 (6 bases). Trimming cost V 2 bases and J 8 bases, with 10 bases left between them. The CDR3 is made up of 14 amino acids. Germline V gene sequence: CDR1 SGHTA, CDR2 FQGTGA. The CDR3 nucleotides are TGTGCCAGCAGCTTAGGCCCAGGGGATTCACCCCTCCACTTT. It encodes CASSLGPGDSPLHF.

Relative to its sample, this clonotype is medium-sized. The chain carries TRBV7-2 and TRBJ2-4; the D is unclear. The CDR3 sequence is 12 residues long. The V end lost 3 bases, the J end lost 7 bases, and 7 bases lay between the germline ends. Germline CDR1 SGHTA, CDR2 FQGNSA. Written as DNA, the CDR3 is TGTGCCAGCAGCTTCGCGAGTAACATTCAGTACTTC. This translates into CASSFASNIQYF. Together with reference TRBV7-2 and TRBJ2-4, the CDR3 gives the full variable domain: GAGVSQSPSNKVTEKGKDVELRCDPISGHTALYWYRQSLGQGLEFLIYFQGNSAPDKSGLPSDRFSAERTGGSVSTLTIQRTQQEDSAVYLCASSFASNIQYFGAGTRLSVL.

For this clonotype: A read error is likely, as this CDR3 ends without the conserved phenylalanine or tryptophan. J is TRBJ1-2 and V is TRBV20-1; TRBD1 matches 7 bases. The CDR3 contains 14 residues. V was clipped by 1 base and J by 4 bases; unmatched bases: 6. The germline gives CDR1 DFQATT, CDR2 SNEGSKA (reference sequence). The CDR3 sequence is CSARAPGQIYGYTS. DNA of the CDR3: TGCAGTGCTAGAGCCCCGGGACAGATCTATGGCTACACCTCC.

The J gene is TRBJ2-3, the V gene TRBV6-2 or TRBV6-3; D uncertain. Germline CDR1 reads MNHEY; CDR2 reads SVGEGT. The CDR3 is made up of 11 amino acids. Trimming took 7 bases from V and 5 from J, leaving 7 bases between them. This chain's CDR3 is CASTSRDTQYF. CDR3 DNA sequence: TGTGCCAGCACGTCAAGAGATACGCAGTATTTT.

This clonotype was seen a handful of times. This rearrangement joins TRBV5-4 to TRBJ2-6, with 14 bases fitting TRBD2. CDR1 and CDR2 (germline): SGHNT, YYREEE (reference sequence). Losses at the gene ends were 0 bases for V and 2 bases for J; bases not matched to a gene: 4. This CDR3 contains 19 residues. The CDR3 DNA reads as TGTGCCAGCAGCTTGGGACTAGCGGGGGGGCGGACTGGGGCCAACGTCCTGACTTTC. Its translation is CASSLGLAGGRTGANVLTF.

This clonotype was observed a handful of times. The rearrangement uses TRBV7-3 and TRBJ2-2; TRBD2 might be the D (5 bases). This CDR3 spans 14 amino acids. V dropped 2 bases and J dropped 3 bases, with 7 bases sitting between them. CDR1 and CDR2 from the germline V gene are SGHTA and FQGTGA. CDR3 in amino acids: CASSLGLYTGELFF. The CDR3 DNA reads TGTGCCAGCAGCTTAGGACTTTACACCGGGGAGCTGTTTTTT.

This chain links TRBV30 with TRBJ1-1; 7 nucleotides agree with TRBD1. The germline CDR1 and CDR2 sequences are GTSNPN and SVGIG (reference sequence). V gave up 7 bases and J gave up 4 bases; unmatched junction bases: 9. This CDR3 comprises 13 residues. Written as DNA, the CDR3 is TGTGCCTCCACCACAGGGGAGATCACTGAAGCTTTCTTT. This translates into CASTTGEITEAFF.

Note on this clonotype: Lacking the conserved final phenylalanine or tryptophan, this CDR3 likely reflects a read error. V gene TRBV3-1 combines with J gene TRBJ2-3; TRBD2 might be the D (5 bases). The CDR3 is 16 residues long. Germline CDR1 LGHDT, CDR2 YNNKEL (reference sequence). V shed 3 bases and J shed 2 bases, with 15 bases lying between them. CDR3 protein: CASSHQYSGSTDTQYL. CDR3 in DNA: TGTGCCAGCAGCCACCAATACAGCGGATCCACAGATACGCAGTATCTT.

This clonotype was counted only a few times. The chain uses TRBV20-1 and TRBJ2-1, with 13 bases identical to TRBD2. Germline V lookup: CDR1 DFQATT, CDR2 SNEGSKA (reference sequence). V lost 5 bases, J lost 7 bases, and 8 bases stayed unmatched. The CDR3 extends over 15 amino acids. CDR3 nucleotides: TGCAGTGCTTCCACTAGCGGGGGGGATTCTAATGAGCAGTTCTTC. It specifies CSASTSGGDSNEQFF.